A selection of T cell receptor beta chains follows, all from one sample in a study of cytomegalovirus exposure and HLA in healthy donors. Measured with immunoSEQ multiplex PCR; TCRdb has only the in-frame clones, and not every one. Of 150,000 to 200,000 clones detected, roughly 86% appear once; the ten largest clones hold more than 4%. Sequenced material: PBMCs. The receptors were sampled from a girl aged 10 to 17 in good health and CMV-seropositive. Each CDR3 is given with its conserved first and last residue. D genes are given only for firm matches. Size is omitted from some rows. Given values are once, few, many or a class for expanded clones.

V: TRBV28; size: NA; J: TRBJ1-4; D: NA; DNA: TGTGCCAGCAGTTCTATGACAGAGAATGAAAAACTGTTTTTT; CDR3: CASSSMTENEKLFF
V: TRBV19; size: NA; J: TRBJ1-6; D: TRBD1; DNA: TGTGCCAGTAGTAGGGACAGGGAATCACCCCTCCACTTT; CDR3: CASSRDRESPLHF
V: TRBV28; size: once; J: TRBJ1-1; D: NA; DNA: TGTGCCAGCAGTTTGCGGCAGTTGAACACTGAAGCTTTCTTT; CDR3: CASSLRQLNTEAFF
V: TRBV11-3; size: NA; J: TRBJ2-1; D: TRBD1; DNA: TGTGCCAGCAGCTCCCGGGACAGGGGGAGGAATGAGCAGTTCTTC; CDR3: CASSSRDRGRNEQFF
V: TRBV6-1; size: NA; J: TRBJ1-2; D: TRBD1; DNA: TGTGCCAGCAGGGGGACAGGGAACGGCTACACCTTC; CDR3: CASRGTGNGYTF
V: TRBV19; size: NA; J: TRBJ2-2; D: NA; DNA: TGTGCCAGTAGTATTACAGTGAACACCGGGGAGCTGTTTTTT; CDR3: CASSITVNTGELFF
V: TRBV7-9; size: NA; J: TRBJ2-3; D: NA; DNA: TGTGCCAGCAGCCCCGCCTCTAGCGTAAGCACAGATACGCAGTATTTT; CDR3: CASSPASSVSTDTQYF
V: TRBV27; size: NA; J: TRBJ1-3; D: NA; DNA: TGTGCCAGCAGTCAGGGGCCCCCTGGAAACACCATATATTTT; CDR3: CASSQGPPGNTIYF
V: TRBV2; size: NA; J: TRBJ2-7; D: NA; DNA: TGTGCCATCGACACCGTAGCCTACGAGCAGTACTTC; CDR3: CAIDTVAYEQYF
V: TRBV27; size: NA; J: TRBJ2-7; D: NA; DNA: TGTGCCAGCAGTTTATTAAACACCCTTTACGAGCAGTACTTC; CDR3: CASSLLNTLYEQYF
V: TRBV7-2; size: once; J: TRBJ2-1; D: TRBD2; DNA: TGTGCCAGCGAGGAAGCGGGGGGGCCCAATGAGCAGTTCTTC; CDR3: CASEEAGGPNEQFF
V: TRBV11-1; size: NA; J: TRBJ2-2; D: TRBD1; DNA: TGTGCCAGCAGCTTAGGACAGGGTTACACCGGGGAGCTGTTTTTT; CDR3: CASSLGQGYTGELFF
V: TRBV2; size: NA; J: TRBJ2-7; D: NA; DNA: TGTGCCAGCAGTCCTAGTACAAACAAAGCGCAACTATACGAGCAGTACTTC; CDR3: CASSPSTNKAQLYEQYF
V: TRBV5-8; size: NA; J: TRBJ2-6; D: TRBD1; DNA: TGTGCCAGCAGCTTGGGTTGGGGACAGGGGGCTGGGGCCAACGTCCTGACTTTC; CDR3: CASSLGWGQGAGANVLTF
V: TRBV27; size: few; J: TRBJ1-5; D: NA; DNA: TGTGCCAGCAGTCTGGGAGGTTATAGCAATCAGCCCCAGCATTTT; CDR3: CASSLGGYSNQPQHF
V: TRBV10-3; size: NA; J: TRBJ1-6; D: TRBD1; DNA: TGTGCCATCAATGACCCGGACAGGGACTCCTCACCCCTCCACTTT; CDR3: CAINDPDRDSSPLHF
V: TRBV5-6; size: NA; J: TRBJ1-2; D: NA; DNA: TGTGCCAGCAGCTTGGAGGGGGAAACTATCAGGGCCTATGGCTACACCTTC; CDR3: CASSLEGETIRAYGYTF
V: TRBV27; size: NA; J: TRBJ2-1; D: TRBD2; DNA: TGTGCCAGCAGTAGACTAGCGGGGGACAATGAGCAGTTCTTC; CDR3: CASSRLAGDNEQFF
V: TRBV7-8; size: NA; J: TRBJ1-6; D: TRBD1; DNA: TGTGCCAGCAGCTTAGGGACAGGCCTTAATTCACCCCTCCACTTT; CDR3: CASSLGTGLNSPLHF
V: TRBV7-9; size: NA; J: TRBJ1-1; D: NA; DNA: TGTGCCAGCAGCTTAGATCTCCGCCAGGGAGCTTTCTTT; CDR3: CASSLDLRQGAFF
V: TRBV11-1; size: NA; J: TRBJ2-3; D: NA; DNA: TGTGCCGTAGCCCCGGAGGCAGATACGCAGTATTTT; CDR3: CAVAPEADTQYF
V: TRBV7-2; size: NA; J: TRBJ2-7; D: TRBD2; DNA: TGTGCCAGCAGCTTAGGGGGACTAGCGGGGGACTTCTACGAGCAGTACTTC; CDR3: CASSLGGLAGDFYEQYF
V: TRBV7-9; size: NA; J: TRBJ1-5; D: TRBD1; DNA: TGTGCCAGCAGCTTAGGACAGGGTAATCAGCCCCAGCATTTT; CDR3: CASSLGQGNQPQHF
V: TRBV10-3; size: NA; J: TRBJ1-1; D: TRBD1; DNA: TGTGCCATCAGGACGCGACAGGGGACCACTGAAGCTTTCTTT; CDR3: CAIRTRQGTTEAFF
V: TRBV6-1; size: NA; J: TRBJ1-1; D: NA; DNA: TGTGCCAGCAGGTCTCGGGGTAGGGAGGCTGAAGCTTTCTTT; CDR3: CASRSRGREAEAFF
V: TRBV19; size: NA; J: TRBJ1-2; D: NA; DNA: TGTGCCAGTAGTATATGGAAAGGAGACAGCTATGGCTACACCTTC; CDR3: CASSIWKGDSYGYTF
V: TRBV5-4; size: once; J: TRBJ1-1; D: NA; DNA: TGTGCCAGCAGCTTGGTAGGGGGGGATGACACTGAAGCTTTCTTT; CDR3: CASSLVGGDDTEAFF
V: TRBV5-1; size: NA; J: TRBJ1-5; D: TRBD1; DNA: TGCGCCAGCAGCTGGCGGACAGGGGGCCCTACCAATAGCAATCAGCCCCAGCATTTT; CDR3: CASSWRTGGPTNSNQPQHF
V: TRBV5-1; size: NA; J: TRBJ2-7; D: TRBD1; DNA: TGCGCCAGCAGCCGGGGACAGGCGGCAACCCGCTCCTACGAGCAGTACTTC; CDR3: CASSRGQAATRSYEQYF
V: TRBV29-1; size: few; J: TRBJ2-7; D: TRBD1; DNA: TGCAGCGCTGTCCCCGGGGGGACAGGGGGCTGGTACGAGCAGTACTTC; CDR3: CSAVPGGTGGWYEQYF
V: TRBV6-5; size: NA; J: TRBJ1-2; D: NA; DNA: TGTGCCAGCAGTCCCAGCGTCACGAGGGACTATGGCTACACCTTC; CDR3: CASSPSVTRDYGYTF
V: TRBV14; size: NA; J: TRBJ2-5; D: NA; DNA: TGTGCCAGCAGCCAAGAGATTACAGGTCGCGGTCGAGAGACCCAGTACTTC; CDR3: CASSQEITGRGRETQYF
V: TRBV19; size: NA; J: TRBJ2-1; D: TRBD2; DNA: TGTGCCAGTAGTCCCCGACTAGCGGGGGGCCCTCTCTACAATGAGCAGTTCTTC; CDR3: CASSPRLAGGPLYNEQFF
V: TRBV5-4; size: NA; J: TRBJ1-2; D: TRBD1; DNA: TGTGCCAGCAGCTCCGATTTATCCGGGACAGCCTATGGCTACACCTTC; CDR3: CASSSDLSGTAYGYTF
V: TRBV19; size: NA; J: TRBJ2-3; D: TRBD1; DNA: TGTGCCAGTAGTCTTAGGGCAATGGGACAGAGGGTCACAGATACGCAGTATTTT; CDR3: CASSLRAMGQRVTDTQYF
V: TRBV29-1; size: NA; J: TRBJ2-5; D: TRBD2; DNA: TGCAGCGTTGCAGCGGGGGGGCCTGAGACCCAGTACTTC; CDR3: CSVAAGGPETQYF
V: TRBV27; size: once; J: TRBJ1-2; D: NA; DNA: TGTGCCAGCAGTTTGGCAGGGAACTATGGCTACACCTTC; CDR3: CASSLAGNYGYTF
V: TRBV7-7; size: NA; J: TRBJ2-5; D: TRBD1; DNA: TGTGCTAGCAGCCCCAGGGGGTTGAAGGAGACCCAGTACTTC; CDR3: CASSPRGLKETQYF
V: TRBV7-8; size: NA; J: TRBJ2-5; D: TRBD1; DNA: TGTGCCAGCAGCCCGGGACAGGGCTTTGGAGAGCAGTACTTC; CDR3: CASSPGQGFGEQYF
V: TRBV5-1; size: NA; J: TRBJ1-5; D: NA; DNA: TGCGCCAGCAGCTTGATAGGGGACTCGAGCCAGCCCCAGCATTTT; CDR3: CASSLIGDSSQPQHF
V: TRBV5-1; size: NA; J: TRBJ2-5; D: TRBD2; DNA: TGCGCCAGCAGCTTTAGTCCAGCGGGGGGCCAAGAGACCCAGTACTTC; CDR3: CASSFSPAGGQETQYF
V: TRBV2; size: NA; J: TRBJ1-5; D: NA; DNA: TGTGCCAGCAGGAACAGAGAGTTTAGCAATCAGCCCCAGCATTTT; CDR3: CASRNREFSNQPQHF
V: TRBV6-5; size: NA; J: TRBJ1-2; D: TRBD1; DNA: TGTGCCAGCAGTAGGACAGGGGGAACTTACTATGGCTACACCTTC; CDR3: CASSRTGGTYYGYTF
V: TRBV6-1; size: once; J: TRBJ2-7; D: TRBD1; DNA: TGTGCCAGCAGTGAAATGGGGACAGGTGCCTACGAGCAGTACTTC; CDR3: CASSEMGTGAYEQYF
V: TRBV4-2; size: NA; J: TRBJ1-5; D: TRBD1; DNA: TGTGCCAGCAGCCCGGACAGGACCTTCAATCAGCCCCAGCATTTT; CDR3: CASSPDRTFNQPQHF
V: TRBV18; size: NA; J: TRBJ1-2; D: NA; DNA: TGTGCCAGCTCACCAAACTTATCGCCTGACTATGGCTACACCTTC; CDR3: CASSPNLSPDYGYTF
V: TRBV11-2; size: NA; J: TRBJ2-1; D: TRBD2; DNA: TGTGCCAGCAGCTTAGGCGGACTAGCGGGGGAGCAGTTCTTC; CDR3: CASSLGGLAGEQFF
V: TRBV5-6; size: NA; J: TRBJ2-1; D: TRBD2; DNA: TGTGCCAGCAGCTCGGGGGGGGCCATATACAATGAGCAGTTCTTC; CDR3: CASSSGGAIYNEQFF
V: TRBV5-1; size: NA; J: TRBJ1-4; D: NA; DNA: TGCGCCAGCAGCCGCGGGGGGGCGGCAACTAATGAAAAACTGTTTTTT; CDR3: CASSRGGAATNEKLFF
V: TRBV6-5; size: NA; J: TRBJ2-3; D: NA; DNA: TGTGCCAGCAGAAACAGGGTAGATACGCAGTATTTT; CDR3: CASRNRVDTQYF
V: TRBV5-5; size: NA; J: TRBJ1-4; D: NA; DNA: TGTGCCAGTTGCCGATTCAGGGCCCCTAATGAAAAACTGTTTTTT; CDR3: CASCRFRAPNEKLFF
V: TRBV11-2; size: NA; J: TRBJ1-2; D: TRBD1; DNA: TGTGCCAGCAGCCAGGGACAGGGGAGTCACGGGAACTATGGCTACACCTTC; CDR3: CASSQGQGSHGNYGYTF
V: TRBV28; size: once; J: TRBJ1-1; D: NA; DNA: TGTGCCAGCAGCCAAGGGGGGGTGAACACTGAAGCTTTCTTT; CDR3: CASSQGGVNTEAFF
V: TRBV6-5; size: NA; J: TRBJ1-1; D: TRBD1; DNA: TGTGCCAGCAGTCAACCCGGACAGGAGAACACTGAAGCTTTCTTT; CDR3: CASSQPGQENTEAFF
V: TRBV5-1; size: NA; J: TRBJ2-7; D: TRBD2; DNA: TGCGCCAGCAGCGATATAGCGGGGGGTCGCTCCTACGAGCAGTACTTC; CDR3: CASSDIAGGRSYEQYF
V: TRBV6-5; size: NA; J: TRBJ2-7; D: TRBD1; DNA: TGTGCCAGCAGCCCCGTTGACAGGGGTACCTACGAGCAGTACTTC; CDR3: CASSPVDRGTYEQYF
V: TRBV4-2; size: NA; J: TRBJ1-6; D: TRBD1; DNA: TGTGCCAGCAGCAACGGGACAGGGGGCGTTTCACCCCTCCACTTT; CDR3: CASSNGTGGVSPLHF
V: TRBV30; size: NA; J: TRBJ2-1; D: TRBD2; DNA: TGTGCCTGGAACTGGGGGAGGACTAGCTTTGGCGAGCAGTTCTTC; CDR3: CAWNWGRTSFGEQFF
V: TRBV5-4; size: NA; J: TRBJ1-1; D: NA; DNA: TGTGCCAGCAGCAGTCCAGGGCGAAACACTGAAGCTTTCTTT; CDR3: CASSSPGRNTEAFF